The T cell receptor (beta chain) described here comes from a study of Ad26.COV2.S vaccination and SARS-CoV-2 variants. On the study more broadly: Ad26.COV2.S given intramuscularly, once or twice 56 days apart.

Treatment given: 15 to 20 received Ad26.COV2.S at low or high dose, single or two shots; roughly five received placebo; per-sample allocation not given. The study sampled participants on day 63 after the first vaccine or placebo injection. Trimming shortened V by 7 bases and J by 3 bases, and 12 bases separated the two germline ends. The CDR3 spans 13 residues. Produced via immunoSEQ multiplex PCR; TCRdb's table is partial and in-frame only. The profile covers 300,000 to 350,000 clones, with about 82% appearing a single time and under 2.5% taken by the ten largest. This chain uses TRBV12-3 or TRBV12-4 with TRBJ1-2; no reliable D call. This clonotype originated in a person aged 18-65 years who received the Ad26.COV2.S COVID-19 vaccine or a placebo. The sequences come from peripheral blood, collected in a trial of Ad26.COV2.S vaccine versus placebo. The CDR3 nucleotides read TGTGCCAGCAAGGCGGGGATAGACTATGGCTACACCTTC. It translates to CASKAGIDYGYTF.